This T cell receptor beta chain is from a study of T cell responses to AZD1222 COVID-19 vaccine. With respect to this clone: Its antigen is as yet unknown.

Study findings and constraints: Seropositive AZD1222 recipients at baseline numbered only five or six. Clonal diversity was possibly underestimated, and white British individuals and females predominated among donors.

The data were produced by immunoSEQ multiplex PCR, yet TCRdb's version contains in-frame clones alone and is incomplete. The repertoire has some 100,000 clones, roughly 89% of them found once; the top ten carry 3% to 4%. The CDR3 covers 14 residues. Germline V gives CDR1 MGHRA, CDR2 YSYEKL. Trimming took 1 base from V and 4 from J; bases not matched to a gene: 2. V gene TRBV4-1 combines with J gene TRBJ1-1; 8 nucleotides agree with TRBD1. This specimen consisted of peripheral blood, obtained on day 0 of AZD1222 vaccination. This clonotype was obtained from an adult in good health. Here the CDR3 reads CASSQVDRGTEAFF. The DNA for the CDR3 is TGCGCCAGCAGCCAAGTCGACAGGGGCACTGAAGCTTTCTTT.